The subject of this entry is one TCR beta chain. Its target is unknown. Scientists ran DNA taken from cultured CD4+ T cells through the Oncomine TCR Beta short-read assay for sequencing. TCRdb re-called the PCR reads through MiXCR, storing one row per CDR3 protein. The sample has over 15,000 distinct CDR3 sequences; approximately 50% are singletons. Described treatment: roughly 11-day PBMC culture with coronavirus spike peptide pools or control peptides (ViraFEST assay). The V segment lost 0 bases and the J segment 2 bases; nucleotides outside the gene matches: 1. The CDR3 is made up of 16 amino acids. Per the germline V gene, CDR1 is SGHNT and CDR2 is YYREEE (reference sequence). The entry originates in a study of vaccination and CD4 T cells after COVID-19.

The V and J genes are TRBV5-4 and TRBJ2-1; 11 bases are shared with TRBD2. This TCR was sampled from a human donor with COVID-19. The material sequenced was cultured CD4+ T cells from blood, taken after SARS-CoV-2 vaccination. The CDR3, as DNA: TGTGCCAGCAGCTTGGAACTAGCGGGGGCCTACAATGAGCAGTTCTTC. Amino acid sequence: CASSLELAGAYNEQFF.